The rows below give T cell receptor beta chains drawn from one sample of a study of preoperative IRX-2 immunotherapy in early breast cancer. Sequenced by immunoSEQ multiplex PCR; TCRdb stores in-frame clones only, minus some. The table shows around 95,000 clones, with roughly 89% occurring only once. Sequencing used tumor tissue, obtained after IRX-2 immunotherapy. Every receptor here comes from a human donor with breast cancer. CDR3s leave out the opening cysteine and the closing phenylalanine or tryptophan. The order of the fields is V gene, J gene, CDR3 protein.

TRBV19	TRBJ1-5	ASKGGRGLRDPQH
TRBV6-8	TRBJ2-1	ASSFGQGTGNEQF
TRBV6-8	TRBJ1-1	ASSRGAVNTEAF
TRBV19	TRBJ1-2	ASSIAVTGSEGYT
TRBV7-6	TRBJ1-4	ASSPQGGAREKLF
TRBV7-7	TRBJ1-2	ASSLNVQSNYGYT
TRBV28	TRBJ2-5	ASSSSGQGQETQY
TRBV15	TRBJ1-1	ATSRDRDQGSSF
TRBV6-8	TRBJ1-5	ASSNTGQLNQPQH
TRBV29-1	TRBJ1-2	STQGQTNYGYT
TRBV5-1	TRBJ1-1	ASSRMTGRSEAF
TRBV6-7	TRBJ1-5	ASRRRRANQPQH
TRBV19	TRBJ2-1	ASSSPPDRGREQF
TRBV25-1	TRBJ1-1	ASTGLLGTEAF
TRBV28	TRBJ1-2	ASQKDPESLSTYGYT
TRBV25-1	TRBJ1-1	ASSGQGAYDTEAF
TRBV12-5	TRBJ2-2	ASGMFGELF
TRBV6-7	TRBJ2-5	ASRGRQDRYFQETQY
TRBV18	TRBJ1-1	ASSSGQANEAF
TRBV10-1	TRBJ2-1	ASSRTYNEQF
TRBV6-8	TRBJ2-1	ASSYREGYEQF
TRBV18	TRBJ1-5	ASSISGQPQH
TRBV28	TRBJ1-2	ASSTPGQGANYGYT
TRBV6-7	TRBJ1-4	ASSYSRTGSTNEKLF